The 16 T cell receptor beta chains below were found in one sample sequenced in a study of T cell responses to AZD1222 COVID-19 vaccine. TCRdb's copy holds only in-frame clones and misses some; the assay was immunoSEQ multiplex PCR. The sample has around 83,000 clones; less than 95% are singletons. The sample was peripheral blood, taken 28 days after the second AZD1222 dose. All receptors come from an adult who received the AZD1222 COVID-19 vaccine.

The CDR3 region has the DNA TGTGCCAGCAGCTTGAACTCCAGAGGCTACACCTTC. Translated, it gives CASSLNSRGYTF. The rearrangement links TRBV5-6 to TRBJ1-2, with D unclear. The germline V gene has CDR1 SGHDT and CDR2 YYEEEE. Trimming stripped 1 base from V and 8 bases from J, with 9 bases between. The CDR3 runs to 12 residues.

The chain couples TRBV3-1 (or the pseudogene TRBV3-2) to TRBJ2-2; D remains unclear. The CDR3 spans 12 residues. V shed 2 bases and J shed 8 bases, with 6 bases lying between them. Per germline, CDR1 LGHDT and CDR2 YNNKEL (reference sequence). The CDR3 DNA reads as TGTGCCAGCAGCCAACGGGCAGGGGAGCTGTTTTTT. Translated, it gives CASSQRAGELFF.

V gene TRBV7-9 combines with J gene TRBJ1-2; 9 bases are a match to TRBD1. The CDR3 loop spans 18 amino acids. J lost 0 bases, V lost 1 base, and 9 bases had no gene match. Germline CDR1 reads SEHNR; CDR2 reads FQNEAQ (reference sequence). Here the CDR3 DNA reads TGTGCCAGCAGCTTAGATTTCAGGGACAGGGAGACTAACTATGGCTACACCTTC. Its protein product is CASSLDFRDRETNYGYTF.

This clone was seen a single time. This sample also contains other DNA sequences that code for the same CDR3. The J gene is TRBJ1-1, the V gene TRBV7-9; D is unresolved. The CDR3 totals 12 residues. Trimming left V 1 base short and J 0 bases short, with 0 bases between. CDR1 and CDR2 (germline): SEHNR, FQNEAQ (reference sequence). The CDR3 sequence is CASSLVNTEAFF. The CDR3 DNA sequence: TGTGCCAGCAGCTTAGTGAACACTGAAGCTTTCTTT. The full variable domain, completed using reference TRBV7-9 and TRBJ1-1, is DTGVSQNPRHKITKRGQNVTFRCDPISEHNRLYWYRQTLGQGPEFLTYFQNEAQLEKSRLLSDRFSAERPKGSFSTLEIQRTEQGDSAMYLCASSLVNTEAFFGQGTRLTVV.

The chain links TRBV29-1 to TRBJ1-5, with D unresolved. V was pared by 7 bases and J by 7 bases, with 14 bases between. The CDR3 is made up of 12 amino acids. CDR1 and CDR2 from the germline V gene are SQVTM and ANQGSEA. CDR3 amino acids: CSALSGGQPQHF. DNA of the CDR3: TGCAGCGCTTTGTCGGGTGGGCAGCCCCAGCATTTT.

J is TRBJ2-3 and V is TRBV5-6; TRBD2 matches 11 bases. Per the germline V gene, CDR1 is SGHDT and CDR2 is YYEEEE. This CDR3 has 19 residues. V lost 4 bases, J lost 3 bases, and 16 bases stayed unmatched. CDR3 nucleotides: TGTGCCAGCAGCCTCTCTAATCCTAGCGGGGGGTATGGTACAGATACGCAGTATTTT. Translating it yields CASSLSNPSGGYGTDTQYF.

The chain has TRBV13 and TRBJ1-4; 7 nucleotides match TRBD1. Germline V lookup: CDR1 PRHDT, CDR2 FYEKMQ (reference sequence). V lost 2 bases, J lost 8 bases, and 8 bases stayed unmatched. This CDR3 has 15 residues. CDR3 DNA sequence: TGTGCCAGCAGCTTACGCCAGGGGGTACGGGAAAAACTGTTTTTT. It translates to CASSLRQGVREKLFF.

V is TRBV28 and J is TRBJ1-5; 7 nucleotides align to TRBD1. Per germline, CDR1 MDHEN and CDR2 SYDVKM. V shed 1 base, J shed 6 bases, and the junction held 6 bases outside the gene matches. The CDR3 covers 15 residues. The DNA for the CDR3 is TGTGCCAGCAGTTTATTTGCAGGGGGTGGTCAGCCCCAGCATTTT. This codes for CASSLFAGGGQPQHF.

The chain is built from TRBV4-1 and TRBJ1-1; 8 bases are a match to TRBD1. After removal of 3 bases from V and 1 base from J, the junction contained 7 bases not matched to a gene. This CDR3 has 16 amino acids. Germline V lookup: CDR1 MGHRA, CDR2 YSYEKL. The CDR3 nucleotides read TGCGCCAGCAGCCACCGGGACAGGCCACAGAACACTGAAGCTTTCTTT. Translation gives CASSHRDRPQNTEAFF.

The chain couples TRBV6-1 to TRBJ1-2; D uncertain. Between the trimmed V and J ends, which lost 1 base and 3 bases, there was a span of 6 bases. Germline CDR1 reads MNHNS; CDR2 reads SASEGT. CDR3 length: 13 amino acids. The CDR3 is CASSEGQYYGYTF. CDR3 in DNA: TGTGCCAGCAGTGAAGGGCAGTACTATGGCTACACCTTC.

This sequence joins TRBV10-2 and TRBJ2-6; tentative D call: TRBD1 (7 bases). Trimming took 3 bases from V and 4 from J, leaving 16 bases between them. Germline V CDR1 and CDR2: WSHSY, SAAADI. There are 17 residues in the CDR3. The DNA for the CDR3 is TGCGCCAGCAGTGACGCAGGGGGGCCCTCCGGGGCCAACGTCCTGACTTTC. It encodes CASSDAGGPSGANVLTF.

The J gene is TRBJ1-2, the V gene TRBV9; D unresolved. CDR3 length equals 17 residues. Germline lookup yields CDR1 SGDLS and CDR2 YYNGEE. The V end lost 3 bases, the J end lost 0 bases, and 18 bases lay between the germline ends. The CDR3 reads CASSAQDNEGANYGYTF. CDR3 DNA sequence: TGTGCCAGCAGCGCCCAAGATAATGAGGGAGCTAACTATGGCTACACCTTC.

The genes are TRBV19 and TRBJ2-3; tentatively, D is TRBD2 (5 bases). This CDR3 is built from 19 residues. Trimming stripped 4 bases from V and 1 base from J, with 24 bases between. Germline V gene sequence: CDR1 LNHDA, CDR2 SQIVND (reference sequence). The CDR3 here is CASSTVGVWRAIGTDTQYF. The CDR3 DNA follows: TGTGCCAGTAGTACCGTCGGTGTTTGGCGGGCAATTGGCACAGATACGCAGTATTTT.

Written as DNA, the CDR3 is TGTGCCAGCAGTCCTCGTGACTTTCCGACCCAGCATTTT. Translated: CASSPRDFPTQHF. The chain combines TRBV27 with TRBJ1-5, with D uncertain. CDR3 length: 13 amino acids. V lost 5 bases, J lost 11 bases, and 16 bases lay in between. The germline gives CDR1 MNHEY, CDR2 SMNVEV (reference sequence).

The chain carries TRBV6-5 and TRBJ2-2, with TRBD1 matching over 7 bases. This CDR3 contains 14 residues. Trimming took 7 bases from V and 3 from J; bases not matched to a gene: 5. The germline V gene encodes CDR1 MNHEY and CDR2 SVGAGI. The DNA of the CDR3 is TGTGCCAGCAAGGGACAGTTGCACACCGGGGAGCTGTTTTTT. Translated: CASKGQLHTGELFF.

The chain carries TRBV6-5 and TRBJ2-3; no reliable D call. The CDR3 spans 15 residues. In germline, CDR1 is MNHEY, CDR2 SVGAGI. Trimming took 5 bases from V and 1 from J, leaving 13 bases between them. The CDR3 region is CASSPSQAGTDTQYF. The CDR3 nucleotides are TGTGCCAGCAGTCCGTCCCAGGCGGGCACAGATACGCAGTATTTT.